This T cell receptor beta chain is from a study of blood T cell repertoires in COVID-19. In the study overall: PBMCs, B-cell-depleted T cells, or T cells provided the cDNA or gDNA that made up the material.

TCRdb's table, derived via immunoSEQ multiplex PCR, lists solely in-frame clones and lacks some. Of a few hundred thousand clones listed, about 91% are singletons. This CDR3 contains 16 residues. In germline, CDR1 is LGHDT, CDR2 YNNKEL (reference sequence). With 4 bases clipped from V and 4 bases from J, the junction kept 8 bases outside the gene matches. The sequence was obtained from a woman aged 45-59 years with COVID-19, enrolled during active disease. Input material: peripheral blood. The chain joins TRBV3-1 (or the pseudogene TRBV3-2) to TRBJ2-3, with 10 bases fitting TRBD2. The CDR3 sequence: CASSPRAGGPSDTQYF. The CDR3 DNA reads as TGTGCCAGCAGCCCAAGAGCGGGGGGGCCGTCAGATACGCAGTATTTT.